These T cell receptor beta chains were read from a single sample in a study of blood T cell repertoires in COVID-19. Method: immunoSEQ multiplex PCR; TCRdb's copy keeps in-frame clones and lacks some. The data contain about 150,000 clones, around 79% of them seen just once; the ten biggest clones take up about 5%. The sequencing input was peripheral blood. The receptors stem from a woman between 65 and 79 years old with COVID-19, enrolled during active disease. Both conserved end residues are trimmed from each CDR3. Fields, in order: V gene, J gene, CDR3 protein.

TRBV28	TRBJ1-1	ASSPSTGGGTEAF
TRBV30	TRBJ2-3	AWSSLGPRGDTQY
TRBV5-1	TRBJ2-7	ASPTYEQY
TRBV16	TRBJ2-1	ASSRGQGAYNEQF
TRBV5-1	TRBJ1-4	ASSPGGRGEKLF
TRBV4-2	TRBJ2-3	ASSQEAADTQY
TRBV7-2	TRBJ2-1	ASSWAASGVYNEQF
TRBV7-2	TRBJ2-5	ASRSDRIRETQY
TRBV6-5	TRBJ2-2	ASSYSYRDTGELF
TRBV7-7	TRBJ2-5	ASSSGGKETQY
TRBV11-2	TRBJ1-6	ASSPRRKDRDSYNSPLH
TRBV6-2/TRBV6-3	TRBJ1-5	ASSLQGSYQPQH